This T cell receptor beta chain is drawn from a study of beta chain features in type 1 diabetes. All of the isolated RNA was reverse transcribed, so expressed TCRB transcripts were sequenced. Here immunoSEQ multiplex PCR was the method, and the copy in TCRdb shows in-frame clones only, minus some. The sample shows fewer than 350,000 clones, 15% to 20% of them seen only once. Study findings and constraints: Type 1 diabetes patients had fewer VDJ junction insertions and more deletions.

The length of the CDR3 is 15 residues. Germline CDR1 SGHTA, CDR2 FQGNSA. The ends were cut back, 4 bases at V and 7 bases at J, with 20 bases in the middle. A word on this clone: What it recognizes is unknown.

The single heparinised draw taken from each donor contained approximately 100 mL of blood on average. This clonotype originated in a woman aged 18 to 35 in good health. The chain employs TRBV7-2 and TRBJ2-7, with D perhaps TRBD2 (6 bases). Sequencing input: naive CD4+ T cells from blood. CDR3 nucleotides: TGTGCCAGCAGCTCATCCGGGACTGCCCTACTTGAGCAGTACTTC. Amino acids: CASSSSGTALLEQYF.